These T cell receptor beta chains were read from a single sample in a study of blood T cell repertoires in COVID-19. Produced via immunoSEQ multiplex PCR; TCRdb's table is partial and in-frame only. This table holds some 210,000 clones, about nine tenths found once. The sequenced sample consisted of peripheral blood. The receptors come from a woman aged 40 to 50 with acute or convalescent COVID-19. CDR3s include the opening cysteine and the closing phenylalanine or tryptophan. The D gene is left open where the match is weak. A row's size may be missing; if present it is once, few, many or a size class.

length: 16; J: TRBJ2-2; D: -; V: TRBV7-9; size: -; CDR3: CASSHRGGSWTGELFF
length: 15; J: TRBJ1-1; D: TRBD1; V: TRBV10-1; size: -; CDR3: CASSPADRGIGEAFF
length: 14; J: TRBJ1-1; D: -; V: TRBV18; size: once; CDR3: CASSPQGRGTEAFF
length: 17; J: TRBJ2-6; D: TRBD1; V: TRBV25-1; size: -; CDR3: CASSEYGTGAGANVLTF
length: 13; J: TRBJ1-5; D: -; V: TRBV5-6; size: -; CDR3: CASSLAGNQPQHF
length: 14; J: TRBJ2-4; D: TRBD1; V: TRBV11-3; size: few; CDR3: CASSSTGVPNIQYF
length: 19; J: TRBJ1-1; D: TRBD1; V: TRBV30; size: -; CDR3: CACNLKGQGFGPIDDEAFF
length: 14; J: TRBJ1-3; D: -; V: TRBV18; size: -; CDR3: CASSPSEAGNTIYF
length: 13; J: TRBJ1-6; D: -; V: TRBV12-3/TRBV12-4; size: -; CDR3: CASSLGATTPLHF
length: 13; J: TRBJ1-5; D: -; V: TRBV28; size: -; CDR3: CASSFTDNQPQHF
length: 12; J: TRBJ1-1; D: -; V: TRBV7-9; size: -; CDR3: CASSPLAREAFF
length: 15; J: TRBJ1-5; D: TRBD1; V: TRBV18; size: -; CDR3: CASSLLGDRNQPQHF
length: 13; J: TRBJ1-4; D: -; V: TRBV2; size: -; CDR3: CATSLKRDEKLFF
length: 17; J: TRBJ2-2; D: -; V: TRBV7-9; size: -; CDR3: CASSLSALPGNTGELFF
length: 14; J: TRBJ1-1; D: -; V: TRBV27; size: -; CDR3: CASSLTEVNTEAFF
length: 14; J: TRBJ1-4; D: TRBD1; V: TRBV5-1; size: -; CDR3: CASSPDRPNEKLFF
length: 15; J: TRBJ1-2; D: TRBD1; V: TRBV11-2; size: -; CDR3: CASSLDRGANYGYTF
length: 16; J: TRBJ2-2; D: -; V: TRBV27; size: -; CDR3: CASNKVYGDNTGELFF
length: 12; J: TRBJ1-2; D: TRBD1; V: TRBV2; size: -; CDR3: CASSLRGLVYTF
length: 16; J: TRBJ1-3; D: TRBD1; V: TRBV19; size: once; CDR3: CATSRTGSFSGNTIYF
length: 13; J: TRBJ2-3; D: -; V: TRBV11-3; size: -; CDR3: CASSYYSTDTQYF
length: 15; J: TRBJ2-1; D: TRBD2; V: TRBV13; size: -; CDR3: CASSLAGGSYNEQFF
length: 18; J: TRBJ2-2; D: TRBD2; V: TRBV4-1; size: -; CDR3: CASSPWAGGAGNTGELFF
length: 14; J: TRBJ1-2; D: -; V: TRBV6-6; size: -; CDR3: CASSYSGRNYGYTF
length: 12; J: TRBJ2-5; D: -; V: TRBV2; size: -; CDR3: CATRQAQETQYF
length: 15; J: TRBJ1-1; D: TRBD1; V: TRBV2; size: -; CDR3: CASSETGEGLTEAFF
length: 17; J: TRBJ1-5; D: -; V: TRBV6-2/TRBV6-3; size: once; CDR3: CASSRRGIEDSNQPQHF
length: 13; J: TRBJ1-1; D: -; V: TRBV29-1; size: -; CDR3: CSVEGRGGTEAFF
length: 15; J: TRBJ2-5; D: TRBD1; V: TRBV7-2; size: -; CDR3: CASSPTGTGRISQYF